One T cell receptor beta chain is described in this entry. These data come from a study of T-cell memory formation after mild COVID-19. 5'RACE primed at constant segments yielded TCR alpha and TCR beta cDNA libraries bearing sample barcodes and UMIs. TCRdb passed the 5' RACE reads through MiXCR, listing each CDR3 protein once. The table records about 390,000 distinct CDR3 sequences, about a sixth of them present only once. CDR1 LGHNA and CDR2 YSLEER come from the germline V gene. The CDR3 loop spans 16 amino acids. With 3 bases clipped from V and 5 bases from J, the junction kept 7 bases outside the gene matches.

This clonotype originated in a man younger than 35 who had mild COVID-19 (a few samples of this study predate the infection). Cell type and time point are not known. The specimen sequenced was PBMCs or a T cell subset sorted from them (not recorded which). This sequence joins TRBV4-3 and TRBJ2-3; 11 bases align to TRBD1. CDR3 region: CASSHRDRGIGDTQYF. Here the CDR3 DNA reads TGCGCCAGCAGCCACCGGGACAGGGGGATTGGAGATACGCAGTATTTT.